This T cell receptor beta chain is drawn from a study of tumor-infiltrating lymphocytes in primary liver carcinoma. Study results and limitations: Presence in all five tumor regions was observed for only about 8-25% of top clones. Between tumor regions, pairs overlapped more than tumor-adjacent and tumor-blood pairs did.

It was from about 19-30 mg of unsorted bulk tissue that RNA and DNA were co-extracted. Surgeons treated the primary liver carcinoma of the patients by surgical resection. No patient had received treatment, and all had chronic HBV infection. Trimming pared 3 bases from V and 8 bases from J, leaving 19 bases between. The CDR3 has 16 amino acids. A primer in the constant region served to generate TCR beta cDNA from around 500 ng of total RNA. Libraries of TCR beta came from three nested multiplex PCR rounds with slightly modified ARM-PCR. Researchers ran the first two PCR rounds for 10 cycles each with TRBV1-TRBV30 forward primers and a C-beta reverse primer. TCRdb re-called the multiplex PCR reads through MiXCR, storing one row per CDR3 protein. This table has approximately 120,000 distinct CDR3 sequences, around 60% appearing once. The table lists this clonotype with a few counts. The antigen is unknown.

The chain uses TRBV12-3 or TRBV12-4 and TRBJ2-2; D is perhaps TRBD1 (5 bases). The sequence came from a woman aged 60 to 75 with primary liver carcinoma and hepatitis B virus infection. The sequencing sample was made of liver tumor tissue from sampling region 3. This sample's subset: tumor region T3, left-lateral pole. In nucleotides, the CDR3 is TGTGCCAGCAGTTTCAACAGGCCGGCCAATGGGGGGGAGCTGTTTTTT. Its translation is CASSFNRPANGGELFF.